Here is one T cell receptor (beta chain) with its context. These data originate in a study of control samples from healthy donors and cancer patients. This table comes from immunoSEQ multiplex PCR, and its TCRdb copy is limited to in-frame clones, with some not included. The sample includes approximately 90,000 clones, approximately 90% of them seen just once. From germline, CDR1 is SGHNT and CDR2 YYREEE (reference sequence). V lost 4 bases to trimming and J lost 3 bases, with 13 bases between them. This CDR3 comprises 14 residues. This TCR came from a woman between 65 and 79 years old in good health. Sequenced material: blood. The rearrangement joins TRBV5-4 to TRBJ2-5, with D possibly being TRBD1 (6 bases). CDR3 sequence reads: CASSPGTHEETQYF. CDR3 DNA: TGTGCCAGCAGCCCCGGGACACATGAAGAGACCCAGTACTTC. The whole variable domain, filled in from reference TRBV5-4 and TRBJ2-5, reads ETGVTQSPTHLIKTRGQQVTLRCSSQSGHNTVSWYQQALGQGPQFIFQYYREEENGRGNFPPRFSGLQFPNYSSELNVNALELDDSALYLCASSPGTHEETQYFGPGTRLLVL.